This T cell receptor beta chain is drawn from a study of molecular identifiers for immune sequencing clone quantification. Study-wide findings and caveats: Spiked Jurkat TCR RNA originating from one cell could reportedly be identified amid about a million naive cells.

Points on this clonotype: Its antigen is unidentified. The junction and the germline gene differ at one end; a read error may be behind it.

The CDR3 runs to 14 residues. Germline V gene sequence: CDR1 SEHNR, CDR2 FQNEAQ (reference sequence). MiXCR, run by TCRdb on the PCR reads, gives a single entry per CDR3 protein. The table has about 320,000 distinct CDR3 sequences, about a fifth seen once. The chain couples TRBV7-9 to TRBJ2-5; the match to TRBD1 covers 7 bases. This receptor was identified in a human donor in good health. Some libraries in this study had Jurkat cell RNA spiked in. The sequenced sample consisted of naive CD8+ T cells from blood, with Jurkat cell RNA spiked in. Noted subset: FACS-sorted CD8+CD4-CCR7+CD45RA+ naive T cells. The DNA for the CDR3 is TGTGCCAGCAGCCTGACAGGGATTAGCGAGACCCTGTACTTC. Amino acids: CASSLTGISETLYF.